Below, 17 T cell receptor beta chains from the same sample are listed, as sequenced in a study of Graves' ophthalmopathy and Graves' hyperthyroidism. Beta-chain TCR CDR3 regions were amplified from RNA transcripts. HTBI primers primed a first-round RT-PCR, and a second-round multiplex PCR followed. MiXCR was run by TCRdb on the multiplex PCR reads, yielding one entry per CDR3 protein. In the table there are around 1,000,000 distinct CDR3 sequences, 35% to 40% of which are singletons. Material: peripheral blood or thyroid tissue (not recorded which). All receptors derive from an adult man with Graves' hyperthyroidism.

This clonotype was counted at least ten times. The V gene is TRBV20-1, the J gene TRBJ1-5; no clear D. The germline V gene has CDR1 DFQATT and CDR2 SNEGSKA (reference sequence). V was cut by 0 bases and J by 3 bases, with 3 bases left in between. The CDR3 is 12 amino acids. The CDR3 sequence: CSARDTNQPQHF. The CDR3 nucleotides are TGCAGTGCTAGAGACACCAATCAGCCCCAGCATTTT.

This clonotype was seen many times. This sequence joins TRBV7-6 and TRBJ1-1; maybe TRBD1 (6 bases). The CDR3 length is 14 residues. The germline CDR1 and CDR2 sequences are SGHVS and FNYEAQ. Deletions cut 0 bases from V and 6 bases from J, with 11 bases between. The CDR3 nucleotides are TGTGCCAGCAGCTTAGCCCAGGGGTCCGCTGAAGCTTTCTTT. Translated: CASSLAQGSAEAFF.

This clonotype was recorded at least ten times. This chain connects TRBV7-7 to TRBJ1-4; 9 positions agree with TRBD1. This CDR3 contains 13 residues. Per germline, CDR1 SSHAT and CDR2 FNYEAQ (reference sequence). Trimming took 5 bases from V and 6 from J; bases not matched to a gene: 1. CDR3 bases: TGTGCCAGCAGCAGGGACAGGGATGAAAAACTGTTTTTT. Its protein product is CASSRDRDEKLFF.

The rearrangement joins TRBV7-8 to TRBJ2-5; TRBD2 agrees at 14 bases. The CDR3 totals 19 residues. V was pared by 6 bases and J by 1 base, with 13 bases of the junction left unmatched. CDR1 and CDR2 (germline): SGHVS, FQNEAQ. The CDR3 region has the DNA TGTGCCAGCAGGACCCTCTCGGGGACTAGCGGGGGCCGCCAAGAGACCCAGTACTTC. Amino acids: CASRTLSGTSGGRQETQYF.

The J gene is TRBJ2-7, the V gene TRBV20-1, with 14 bases identical to TRBD2. Per the germline V gene, CDR1 is DFQATT and CDR2 is SNEGSKA (reference sequence). V dropped 6 bases and J dropped 3; count of bases not matched to a gene: 7. There are 15 residues in the CDR3. The CDR3 loop reads CSALGTSGGSYEQYF. In nucleotides, the CDR3 is TGCAGTGCCCTCGGGACTAGCGGGGGCAGCTACGAGCAGTACTTC.

Ten or more counts support this clonotype. The V and J genes are TRBV6-5 and TRBJ1-1; maybe TRBD1 (5 bases). Germline-derived CDR1 and CDR2 are MNHEY and SVGAGI. This CDR3 region has 14 residues. The V end was cut by 7 bases, the J end by 1 base, with 13 bases between. The CDR3: CASKRQFKNTEAFF. In nucleotides, the CDR3 is TGTGCCAGCAAGCGACAGTTTAAGAACACTGAAGCTTTCTTT.

This clonotype was seen a handful of times. This chain connects TRBV4-3 to TRBJ1-2; D might be TRBD1 (5 bases). The V gene lost 3 bases and the J gene lost 9 bases, with 20 bases spanning the gap. The germline CDR1 and CDR2 sequences are LGHNA and YSLEER. CDR3 length: 15 amino acids. CDR3 amino acids: CASSQPLQGVFRYTF. In nucleotides, the CDR3 is TGCGCCAGCAGCCAGCCTCTTCAGGGAGTTTTCCGCTACACCTTC.

Worth noting for this clonotype: One base away lies a much larger clone, so this may be a sequencing read error. The chain couples TRBV20-1 to TRBJ1-5, with D maybe TRBD1 (5 bases). Germline CDR1 is DFQATT and CDR2 is SNEGSKA (reference sequence). The CDR3 totals 13 residues. Trimming cost V 5 bases and J 6 bases, with 14 bases left between them. The CDR3 protein is CSAEGEMRQPQHF. The CDR3 DNA follows: TGCAGTGCTGAAGGGGAGATGCGTCAGCCCCAGCATTTT.

This clonotype was seen repeatedly, ten times or more. Here the CDR3 DNA reads TGTGCCAGCAGTGACCTGACTAGCGGTCAAGAGACCCAGTACTTC. The encoded protein is CASSDLTSGQETQYF. This chain joins TRBV25-1 and TRBJ2-5, with TRBD2 identical over 9 bases. V was pared by 3 bases and J by 2 bases, with 4 bases of the junction left unmatched. CDR3 length: 15 residues. Per germline, CDR1 MGHDK and CDR2 SYGVNS.

This clonotype was seen more than once but under ten times. This chain connects TRBV12-3 or TRBV12-4 to TRBJ2-5; D is unresolved. Trimming stripped 7 bases from V and 0 bases from J, with 12 bases between. The CDR3 runs 14 residues. In nucleotides, the CDR3 is TGTGCCAGCAAAAACAACGGGTACCAAGAGACCCAGTACTTC. It yields the protein CASKNNGYQETQYF.

Remarks on this clonotype: Likely a read error: the CDR3 ends without its conserved phenylalanine or tryptophan. The DNA is omitted, as the CDR3 cannot be located on it reliably, and the CDR3 follows TCRdb's listing. The J gene is TRBJ2-5, the V gene TRBV10-3; the D call TRBD2 from the table was never checked on the DNA. The germline V gene has CDR1 ENHRY and CDR2 SYGVKD. Termini included, the CDR3 measures 8 amino acids. CDR3 sequence reads: CAISGLAG.

Concerning this clonotype itself: A read error may be the cause here, since a much bigger clone is one base away. The chain recombines TRBV5-1 with TRBJ1-4; maybe TRBD1 (5 bases). The germline V gene has CDR1 SGHRS and CDR2 YFSETQ. The CDR3 extends over 15 amino acids. V lost 3 bases to trimming and J lost 4 bases, with 13 bases between them. CDR3 protein: CASSWDGRVNEKLFF. The DNA for the CDR3 is TGCGCCAGCAGCTGGGACGGACGAGTTAATGAAAAACTGTTTTTT.

The gene calls are TRBV7-2 and TRBJ2-7; the D gene could be TRBD1 or TRBD2 (5 bases each). V lost 7 bases and J 6 bases, leaving 13 bases between the germline ends. The CDR3 is 12 residues long. The V gene's germline CDR1 is SGHTA and CDR2 FQGNSA. CDR3 in DNA: TGTGCCAGCAAGAGGGTAGGGGCCGAGCAGTACTTC. Protein product: CASKRVGAEQYF.

In the case of this clonotype: This may be a read error: a much more frequent sequence differs by one nucleotide. This sequence joins TRBV7-9 and TRBJ1-5; D uncertain. This CDR3 region has 14 residues. CDR1 and CDR2 (germline): SEHNR, FQNEAQ (reference sequence). Trimming stripped 6 bases from V and 5 bases from J, with 14 bases between. CDR3 coding DNA: TGTGCCAGCAGGTGGCGGGGTTCTGATCAGCCCCAGCATTTT. Its translation: CASRWRGSDQPQHF.

In its sample, this clonotype was seen a few times. This chain links TRBV20-1 with TRBJ2-2, with 14 bases identical to TRBD2. J gave up 5 bases and V 5 bases, and 7 bases lay outside the gene matches. Germline V lookup: CDR1 DFQATT, CDR2 SNEGSKA (reference sequence). This CDR3 contains 16 residues. CDR3: CSALGLAGGFTGELFF. DNA of the CDR3: TGCAGTGCTCTTGGACTAGCGGGAGGTTTTACCGGGGAGCTGTTTTTT.

This clonotype was picked up one time. The chain links TRBV2 to TRBJ1-2; D remains ambiguous. Germline V gene lookup returns CDR1 SNHLY and CDR2 FYNNEI. This CDR3 is 12 amino acids long. CDR3: CAGHSPNYGYTF. DNA of the CDR3: TGTGCTGGGCACAGTCCGAACTATGGCTACACCTTC. The variable domain in full, with the rest retrieved from reference TRBV2 and TRBJ1-2, is EPEVTQTPSHQVTQMGQEVILRCVPISNHLYFYWYRQILGQKVEFLVSFYNNEISEKSEIFDDQFSVERPDGSNFTLKIRSTKLEDSAMYFCAGHSPNYGYTFGSGTRLTVV.

This clonotype was picked up one time. The junction and the germline gene differ at one end; a read error may be behind it. The CDR3 nucleotides read TGTGCCAGCAAGGAGGGCTTGAAGACTGAAGCTTTCTTT. As protein: CASKEGLKTEAFF. The V gene is TRBV27, the J gene TRBJ1-1; D not certain. Germline-derived CDR1 and CDR2 are MNHEY and SMNVEV (reference sequence). The CDR3 totals 13 residues.